The source of this TCR beta chain is a study of high-grade serous ovarian cancer treatment subgroups. The tumor samples were collected prior to definitive surgery or chemotherapy. TCRdb's table, derived via immunoSEQ multiplex PCR, lists solely in-frame clones and lacks some. Among fewer than 35,000 clones listed, around 84% were seen once. This CDR3 has 17 residues. The germline CDR1 and CDR2 sequences are SNHLY and FYNNEI. Trimming took 2 bases from V and 8 from J, leaving 24 bases between them. Sample: tumor tissue. This TCR came from a human donor with high-grade serous ovarian cancer. J is TRBJ1-2 and V is TRBV2; a possible D gene is TRBD1 (6 bases). CDR3 bases: TGTGCCAGCAGTGAAAGGGGGGGGTACCTAGGGACACGCGGCTACACCTTC. This gives the protein CASSERGGYLGTRGYTF.